The rows below give T cell receptor beta chains drawn from one sample of a study of T cell changes during pregnancy in multiple sclerosis. TCRdb keeps only in-frame clones here, not all; method: immunoSEQ multiplex PCR. This sample carries 44,000 or so clones, 88% of them seen once, and the ten largest clones take over 5%. Sequencing used CD8+ T cells from peripheral blood mononuclear cells, obtained after pregnancy. The receptor source for this set is a female donor in good health, enrolled as a control in a pregnancy study. Both conserved end residues are part of each CDR3. The D gene is left open where the match is weak.

d_gene | j_gene | v_gene | CDR3aa
TRBD2 | TRBJ2-7 | TRBV30 | CAWRVGLAASYEQYF
TRBD2 | TRBJ2-1 | TRBV7-9 | CASSSLAGNTYNEQFF
- | TRBJ2-2 | TRBV4-3 | CASSQARQGSGELFF
TRBD1 | TRBJ1-1 | TRBV4-3 | CASSLGQENTEAFF
TRBD1 | TRBJ2-3 | TRBV7-2 | CASIEGAIDTQYF
- | TRBJ2-1 | TRBV7-9 | CASSLRGNEQFF
- | TRBJ1-1 | TRBV4-2 | CASSQVVRGTPEAFF
- | TRBJ2-5 | TRBV9 | CASSVEGGRQETQYF
TRBD1 | TRBJ2-5 | TRBV15 | CATSRDEGAETQYF
- | TRBJ2-7 | TRBV10-3 | CAISVALPDSYEQYF
TRBD2 | TRBJ2-1 | TRBV4-3 | CASSQDRASGGAIEQFF
- | TRBJ1-1 | TRBV4-2 | CASSQGTDTEAFF
TRBD1 | TRBJ1-1 | TRBV4-3 | CASSPRTGLNTEAFF
TRBD1 | TRBJ1-1 | TRBV29-1 | CSVGPGTGYPEAFF
TRBD1 | TRBJ1-5 | TRBV14 | CANRDRGWFSNQPQHF
TRBD1 | TRBJ1-1 | TRBV29-1 | CSVDRRTSDRGEAFF
- | TRBJ2-7 | TRBV6-4 | CASSDVAGRNYEQYF
- | TRBJ2-1 | TRBV9 | CASSSGSSYNEQFF
- | TRBJ2-5 | TRBV9 | CASSVGQNSFQETQYF
TRBD1 | TRBJ2-5 | TRBV7-9 | CASSSDRGRETQYF
TRBD1 | TRBJ2-7 | TRBV7-6 | CASSLEGQPSYEQYF
TRBD1 | TRBJ1-2 | TRBV4-3 | CASSQNDRGNYGYTF
TRBD1 | TRBJ1-1 | TRBV2 | CASSEGTGLTEAFF
TRBD1 | TRBJ1-1 | TRBV6-5 | CASSLGQGMNTEAFF
- | TRBJ1-2 | TRBV29-1 | CSVESREDGYTF
TRBD1 | TRBJ1-5 | TRBV10-3 | CAISESDRGSNQPQHF
- | TRBJ1-3 | TRBV13 | CASSLRLSLSGNTIYF
TRBD2 | TRBJ2-3 | TRBV9 | CASSPFAGDSTDTQYF
TRBD2 | TRBJ2-5 | TRBV29-1 | CSWERGAEETQYF
- | TRBJ2-1 | TRBV7-6 | CASSLDLAGSYNEQFF
- | TRBJ2-1 | TRBV2 | CASSGDLNNEQFF
TRBD1 | TRBJ2-1 | TRBV4-3 | CASSQDGTGAYNEQFF
- | TRBJ1-4 | TRBV4-1 | CASSQGGGDILLFF
TRBD1 | TRBJ2-7 | TRBV6-1 | CASRESGTGSYEQYF
TRBD1 | TRBJ2-1 | TRBV27 | CASSPRSGGSYNEQFF
- | TRBJ1-1 | TRBV27 | CASKAGGVHTEAFF
- | TRBJ1-5 | TRBV28 | CASSPAGSHQPQHF
- | TRBJ1-2 | TRBV25-1 | CASRTPNYGYTF
- | TRBJ1-1 | TRBV4-1 | CASSQETGYTEAFF
TRBD1 | TRBJ2-5 | TRBV2 | CASSEGPTGDGETQYF
- | TRBJ2-7 | TRBV4-1 | CASSPSGQFYEQYF
- | TRBJ1-1 | TRBV7-9 | CASSLKGDAGPEAFF
TRBD1 | TRBJ2-5 | TRBV9 | CASSVFGTEETQYF
- | TRBJ1-5 | TRBV4-3 | CASSRITGQNQPQHF
- | TRBJ2-3 | TRBV4-3 | CASSQAVRGADTQYF
- | TRBJ2-7 | TRBV28 | CASSPAHSGTYEQYF
TRBD1 | TRBJ2-1 | TRBV7-2 | CASRPGQGYNEQFF
TRBD2 | TRBJ2-3 | TRBV2 | CATIIAGAGLSADTQYF
TRBD2 | TRBJ2-1 | TRBV4-3 | CASSQEWSPTSGYNEQFF
- | TRBJ1-5 | TRBV27 | CASSFRGDQPQHF
TRBD1 | TRBJ2-7 | TRBV9 | CASSPATGGPREQYF
- | TRBJ1-6 | TRBV30 | CAWSEDRPSYNSPLHF
TRBD2 | TRBJ2-5 | TRBV7-3 | CASSPAGGSQETQYF